Following are 30 T cell receptor beta chains from one sample sequenced in a study of Ad26.COV2.S vaccination and SARS-CoV-2 variants. The data were produced by immunoSEQ multiplex PCR, yet TCRdb's version contains in-frame clones alone and is incomplete. This sample has a few hundred thousand clones, with around 87% found just once. Treatment defined: about 20 received Ad26.COV2.S at low or high dose, single or two shots; several received placebo; per-sample allocation not given. After the first vaccine or placebo injection, samples were drawn on day 63. The sample was peripheral blood, taken in a trial of Ad26.COV2.S vaccine versus placebo. These receptors all stem from a person between 18 and 65 years old who received the Ad26.COV2.S COVID-19 vaccine or a placebo.

The J gene is TRBJ2-3, the V gene TRBV7-6; D is uncertain. From germline, CDR1 is SGHVS and CDR2 FNYEAQ. V lost 5 bases and J lost 5, with 8 bases in between. The CDR3 runs 12 residues. CDR3 in amino acids: CASSRPVDTQYF. The DNA of the CDR3 is TGTGCCAGCAGCCGGCCCGTAGATACGCAGTATTTT.

J is TRBJ2-4 and V is TRBV4-1; D is undetermined. The CDR3 runs to 11 residues. Trimming took 1 base from V and 9 from J, leaving 4 bases between them. The germline gives CDR1 MGHRA, CDR2 YSYEKL. CDR3 coding DNA: TGCGCCAGCAGCCAAGTAGGCATTCAGTACTTC. Translated, it gives CASSQVGIQYF.

This clone was observed a few times. The chain carries TRBV5-5 and TRBJ1-5; no definite D call. Trimming removed 1 base from V and 5 bases from J, with 7 bases in between. The CDR3 covers 13 residues. The germline CDR1 and CDR2 sequences are SGHKS and YYEKEE (reference sequence). The CDR3 region has the DNA TGTGCCAGCAGCTTGAGTTCGGATCAGCCCCAGCATTTT. The encoded protein is CASSLSSDQPQHF.

The J gene is TRBJ1-2, the V gene TRBV7-3, with 8 bases that match TRBD1. CDR1 is SGHTA and CDR2 is FQGTGA in the germline V gene. V dropped 8 bases and J dropped 4; count of bases not matched to a gene: 15. There are 16 residues in the CDR3. This chain's CDR3 is CASLRTGRRSGYGYTF. The CDR3 DNA reads TGTGCCAGCCTACGGACAGGGAGGAGGTCGGGCTATGGCTACACCTTC.

The gene calls are TRBV28 and TRBJ1-1, with D unresolved. Germline V gene lookup returns CDR1 MDHEN and CDR2 SYDVKM. The CDR3 length is 12 residues. V lost 10 bases and J 4 bases, leaving 13 bases between the germline ends. The CDR3 is CATSLRTTEAFF. CDR3 DNA sequence: TGTGCCACTAGTCTCCGGACCACTGAAGCTTTCTTT.

The rearrangement joins TRBV25-1 to TRBJ2-5; D remains unclear. Germline V gene sequence: CDR1 MGHDK, CDR2 SYGVNS. The CDR3 contains 11 residues. With 3 bases removed from V and 5 bases from J, the gap between germline ends came to 4 bases. This CDR3 is CASSDLETQYF. The DNA of the CDR3 is TGTGCCAGCAGTGATCTCGAGACCCAGTACTTC.

This chain connects TRBV11-2 to TRBJ2-1; TRBD1 matches at 7 bases. J gave up 7 bases and V 4 bases, and 4 bases lay outside the gene matches. CDR1 is SGHAT, CDR2 FQNNGV, per germline. The CDR3 length is 13 residues. DNA of the CDR3: TGTGCCAGCAGCTCCAACAGGGGTAATGAGCAGTTCTTC. The encoded protein is CASSSNRGNEQFF.

The rearrangement uses TRBV28 and TRBJ1-5, with TRBD1 as a possible D gene (5 bases). This CDR3 comprises 14 residues. The V gene lost 6 bases and the J gene lost 1 base, with 10 bases spanning the gap. Germline lookup yields CDR1 MDHEN and CDR2 SYDVKM. CDR3 sequence reads: CASRGTDSNQPQHF. CDR3 DNA: TGTGCCAGCAGGGGGACCGACAGCAATCAGCCCCAGCATTTT. Full variable domain (rest looked up from reference TRBV28 and TRBJ1-5): DVKVTQSSRYLVKRTGEKVFLECVQDMDHENMFWYRQDPGLGLRLIYFSYDVKMKEKGDIPEGYSVSREKKERFSLILESASTNQTSMYLCASRGTDSNQPQHFGDGTRLSIL.

The J gene is TRBJ1-4, the V gene TRBV15, with a weak D call TRBD1 (6 bases). Trimming left V 0 bases short and J 3 bases short, with 11 bases between. Per the germline V gene, CDR1 is LNHNV and CDR2 is YYDKDF (reference sequence). CDR3 length: 16 amino acids. CDR3 sequence (DNA): TGTGCCACCAGCAGAGATCGGGGGCAAGCTAATGAAAAACTGTTTTTT. This gives the protein CATSRDRGQANEKLFF.

In DNA, the CDR3 is TGTGCCAGCAGACCCGGGACAGCCTACGAGCAGTACTTC. It specifies CASRPGTAYEQYF. This chain connects TRBV2 to TRBJ2-7, with 7 bases matching TRBD1. This CDR3 is built from 13 residues. Germline V gene sequence: CDR1 SNHLY, CDR2 FYNNEI. V lost 6 bases, J lost 2 bases, and 4 bases stayed unmatched.

V gene TRBV10-1 combines with J gene TRBJ2-1; 9 bases align to TRBD2. CDR1 is WNHNN, CDR2 SYGVQD, per germline (reference sequence). The CDR3 extends over 17 amino acids. The ends lost 3 bases at V and 7 bases at J; junction bases unmatched: 13. The CDR3: CASSDFGLAGKKNEQFF. Written as DNA, the CDR3 is TGCGCCAGCAGTGATTTCGGTCTAGCGGGGAAAAAAAATGAGCAGTTCTTC.

The chain carries TRBV24-1 and TRBJ2-2, with D tentatively TRBD1 (6 bases). Trimming removed 5 bases from V and 5 bases from J, with 11 bases in between. The V gene's germline CDR1 is KGHDR and CDR2 SFDVKD. The CDR3 extends over 14 amino acids. CDR3 residues: CATSVTGFTGELFF. In nucleotides, the CDR3 is TGTGCCACCAGTGTCACAGGGTTTACCGGGGAGCTGTTTTTT.

V and J are TRBV7-8 and TRBJ1-5; 7 nucleotides align to TRBD1. Germline V CDR1 and CDR2: SGHVS, FQNEAQ. Losses at the gene ends were 1 base for V and 2 bases for J; bases not matched to a gene: 2. This CDR3 contains 15 residues. CDR3 sequence (DNA): TGTGCCAGCAGCTTAGTCGACAGGGGCAATCAGCCCCAGCATTTT. Protein product: CASSLVDRGNQPQHF.

The chain carries TRBV19 and TRBJ2-7; D could derive from TRBD1 or TRBD2 (5 bases each). The V gene's germline CDR1 is LNHDA and CDR2 SQIVND (reference sequence). The V gene lost 4 bases and the J gene lost 6 bases, with 13 bases spanning the gap. There are 13 residues in the CDR3. CDR3 sequence (DNA): TGTGCCAGTAGTACGGGGACCCCTGGCGAGCAGTACTTC. Amino acids: CASSTGTPGEQYF.

This rearrangement joins TRBV4-1 to TRBJ2-1; weak D call: TRBD2 (7 bases). Germline assignment: CDR1 MGHRA and CDR2 YSYEKL. The CDR3 covers 16 residues. Trimming pared 1 base from V and 0 bases from J, leaving 10 bases between. CDR3 loop: CASSQAGGFSYNEQFF. CDR3 DNA sequence: TGCGCCAGCAGCCAAGCGGGGGGCTTCTCCTACAATGAGCAGTTCTTC.

This clone was counted a few times. This chain joins TRBV3-1 (or the pseudogene TRBV3-2) and TRBJ2-7; no reliable D call. The CDR3 is 14 amino acids. From germline, CDR1 is LGHDT and CDR2 YNNKEL (reference sequence). The germline V and J ends were trimmed by 2 bases and 2 bases, with 10 bases remaining between them. The CDR3 here is CASSQLSGPYEQYF. CDR3 nucleotide sequence: TGTGCCAGCAGCCAACTTTCGGGCCCCTACGAGCAGTACTTC.

The rearrangement uses TRBV29-1 and TRBJ2-1; 8 bases align to TRBD1. Germline-derived CDR1 and CDR2 are SQVTM and ANQGSEA. V lost 4 bases to trimming and J lost 5 bases; unmatched junction nucleotides: 13. The CDR3 has 16 amino acids. Written as DNA, the CDR3 is TGCAGCGTTGGACAGGGGAAAATCCCGGGGCACAATGAGCAGTTCTTC. Translation: CSVGQGKIPGHNEQFF.

The J gene is TRBJ2-2, the V gene TRBV4-3; no reliable D call. V was cut by 3 bases and J by 2 bases, with 16 bases left in between. Germline-derived CDR1 and CDR2 are LGHNA and YSLEER. The CDR3 loop spans 17 amino acids. The CDR3 protein is CASSQDDRAVNTGELFF. The CDR3 nucleotides are TGCGCCAGCAGCCAGGATGATCGGGCCGTTAACACCGGGGAGCTGTTTTTT.

The chain links TRBV5-4 to TRBJ1-2; D might be TRBD1 (6 bases). The CDR3 loop spans 15 amino acids. V lost 0 bases to trimming and J lost 4 bases, with 13 bases between them. The germline V gene has CDR1 SGHNT and CDR2 YYREEE (reference sequence). CDR3 nucleotides: TGTGCCAGCAGCTTGGAGGGGGGGCCGGTCTATGGCTACACCTTC. Residues: CASSLEGGPVYGYTF.

CDR3 amino acids: CASSQVDLGTEAFF. As DNA, the CDR3 is TGCGCCAGCAGCCAAGTCGACCTAGGGACTGAAGCTTTCTTT. This chain joins TRBV4-1 and TRBJ1-1; D not certain. The CDR3 has 14 residues. The ends were cut back, 1 base at V and 5 bases at J, with 11 bases in the middle. Looked up from germline, CDR1 is MGHRA and CDR2 is YSYEKL.

This chain connects TRBV19 to TRBJ1-3, with TRBD1 matching 9 bases. This CDR3 region has 15 residues. Germline V gives CDR1 LNHDA, CDR2 SQIVND (reference sequence). Trimming at V came to 3 bases and at J to 1 base, leaving 1 base not matched to a gene. CDR3 nucleotide sequence: TGTGCCAGTAGTATGGACAGGGGATCTGGAAACACCATATATTTT. Translating gives CASSMDRGSGNTIYF.

The CDR3 loop is CASSLGGHGNQPQHF. CDR3 DNA: TGTGCCAGCAGCTTAGGTGGGCACGGCAATCAGCCCCAGCATTTT. The J gene is TRBJ1-5, the V gene TRBV7-9; D is unresolved. The V end was cut by 1 base, the J end by 2 bases, with 9 bases between. The CDR3 totals 15 residues. The germline gives CDR1 SEHNR, CDR2 FQNEAQ (reference sequence).

The genes are TRBV5-5 and TRBJ1-2; possible D gene TRBD1, 6 bases. Trimming removed 4 bases from V and 6 bases from J, with 19 bases in between. CDR3 length equals 15 residues. Germline V lookup: CDR1 SGHKS, CDR2 YYEKEE (reference sequence). This chain's CDR3 is CASSPMYWGADGYTF. The CDR3 DNA is TGTGCCAGCAGCCCGATGTATTGGGGGGCAGATGGCTACACCTTC. The variable domain in full, completed from reference TRBV5-5 and TRBJ1-2, reads DAGVTQSPTHLIKTRGQQVTLRCSPISGHKSVSWYQQVLGQGPQFIFQYYEKEERGRGNFPDRFSARQFPNYSSELNVNALLLGDSALYLCASSPMYWGADGYTFGSGTRLTVV.

The sample holds one count of this clone. The chain joins TRBV28 to TRBJ2-5; TRBD1 agrees at 10 bases. Trimming took 6 bases from V and 2 from J; bases not matched to a gene: 0. Germline loops: CDR1 MDHEN, CDR2 SYDVKM. The length of the CDR3 is 13 residues. CDR3 sequence (DNA): TGTGCCAGCAGGGGACAGGGGCAAGAGACCCAGTACTTC. Its protein is CASRGQGQETQYF.

The chain is built from TRBV4-3 and TRBJ2-7; D is unclear. CDR1 is LGHNA and CDR2 is YSLEER in the germline V gene. The CDR3 is 16 residues long. The ends were cut back, 0 bases at V and 2 bases at J, with 14 bases in the middle. The CDR3 loop is CASSQDGSLNTYEQYF. The CDR3 DNA reads TGCGCCAGCAGCCAAGATGGAAGCCTGAACACCTACGAGCAGTACTTC.

V usage is TRBV29-1 and J usage is TRBJ2-3; TRBD2 matches 8 bases. The length of the CDR3 is 14 residues. Looked up from germline, CDR1 is SQVTM and CDR2 is ANQGSEA. Trimming removed 6 bases from V and 1 base from J; junction bases left unmatched: 6. The CDR3 sequence: CSVAGRAGTDTQYF. The CDR3 nucleotides are TGCAGCGTCGCCGGGAGGGCGGGCACAGATACGCAGTATTTT.

This clone appeared a single time. CDR3 DNA: TGTGCCAGCAGCCCGGTACACCTAAGGGAAGGCTACACCTTC. Encoded protein: CASSPVHLREGYTF. The V gene is TRBV7-9, the J gene TRBJ1-2; D is unclear. Germline CDR1 and CDR2: SEHNR and FQNEAQ (reference sequence). The CDR3 loop spans 14 amino acids. The V gene lost 5 bases and the J gene lost 8 bases, with 18 bases spanning the gap.

The rearrangement uses TRBV28 and TRBJ2-1; no firm D call. The CDR3 sequence is 12 residues long. The V gene lost 11 bases and the J gene lost 2 bases, with 10 bases spanning the gap. Germline CDR1 reads MDHEN; CDR2 reads SYDVKM. CDR3 region: CAHGFTYNEQFF. CDR3 DNA: TGTGCCCATGGTTTTACCTACAATGAGCAGTTCTTC.

The chain is built from TRBV29-1 and TRBJ2-2; 8 bases map to TRBD1. CDR3 length: 14 amino acids. Trimming at V came to 6 bases and at J to 0 bases, leaving 3 bases not matched to a gene. Germline V lookup: CDR1 SQVTM, CDR2 ANQGSEA. For the CDR3, the DNA is TGCAGCGTCTCGACAGGGGCGAACACCGGGGAGCTGTTTTTT. Amino acids: CSVSTGANTGELFF.

The chain combines TRBV6-2 or TRBV6-3 with TRBJ1-6; the D is unclear. Germline values: CDR1 MNHEY, CDR2 SVGEGT. Deletions cut 3 bases from V and 0 bases from J, with 9 bases between. The CDR3 contains 16 residues. This chain's CDR3 is CASSYDTSSYNSPLHF. In DNA form, the CDR3 reads TGTGCCAGCAGTTATGATACGAGCTCCTATAATTCACCCCTCCACTTT.